This T cell receptor (beta chain) comes out of a study of cytomegalovirus exposure and HLA in healthy donors. Regarding the study as a whole: Follow-up analysis found HLA locus-dependent TCR association rates, highest for DRB1 and lowest for HLA-C. It was 150 to 200 TCR beta chains that were listed as cytomegalovirus-associated. Earlier analysis found most TCR beta V segments productive about 87% or about 30% of the time.

In regard to this clone: What it recognizes is unknown.

Vbeta (60) and Jbeta (13) primers were used in the PCR. The data were produced by immunoSEQ multiplex PCR, yet TCRdb's version contains in-frame clones alone and is incomplete. The profile shows some 250,000 clones, 82% of them singletons. V lost 0 bases to trimming and J lost 3 bases, with 5 bases between them. In germline, CDR1 is SGHDT, CDR2 YYEEEE. This CDR3 region has 13 residues. The study sampled nominally healthy donors, though unrecorded immune exposures were likely. This TCR came from a woman in her thirties or forties in good health and CMV-seropositive. What was sequenced was PBMCs. The V call is TRBV5-6, the J call TRBJ2-3; D possibly corresponds to TRBD1 (5 bases). The CDR3 DNA reads as TGTGCCAGCAGCTTGGACAGGACAGATACGCAGTATTTT. It is translated as CASSLDRTDTQYF.